The clone carrying this TCR beta chain appeared a few times. The sample has other DNA sequences that encode this CDR3 too. Some clones are missing from TCRdb's copy, which holds only in-frame ones; the method was immunoSEQ multiplex PCR. The repertoire has over 350,000 clones, approximately 91% of them found once; the top ten carry more than 0.85%. These data come from a study of blood T cell repertoires in COVID-19. Germline CDR1 and CDR2: SGHRS and YFSETQ. The CDR3 sequence is 14 residues long. V lost 0 bases, J lost 4 bases, and 0 bases stayed unmatched. The V gene is TRBV5-1, the J gene TRBJ2-7; 11 positions match TRBD1. This receptor was obtained from a woman in her 40s who had been exposed to COVID-19. What was sequenced was PBMCs or T cells enriched from blood (not recorded which). The CDR3 region has the DNA TGCGCCAGCAGCTTGGGGGACAGGGGGTACGAGCAGTACTTC. This encodes CASSLGDRGYEQYF.